This TCR beta chain was retrieved from a study of cytomegalovirus exposure and HLA in healthy donors. Study overall: Around 78 million unique TCRs, all from HLA-typed donors, were included in an early release of the data.

Germline CDR1 reads SQVTM; CDR2 reads ANQGSEA. V was clipped by 7 bases and J by 4 bases, with 12 bases between them. The CDR3 consists of 12 residues. The PCR made use of 60 Vbeta and 13 Jbeta primers. Clones were sequenced by immunoSEQ multiplex PCR, and TCRdb holds only the in-frame ones, with some missing. The table records tens of thousands of clones, about 80% of them present only once. The sequence came from a middle-aged woman in good health and CMV-seronegative. The sequenced material came from PBMCs. The chain carries TRBV29-1 and TRBJ2-3, with D possibly TRBD2 on 6 matching bases. CDR3 DNA: TGCAGCGAAAGCGGGCCGGCAGATACGCAGTATTTT. Translation: CSESGPADTQYF.